This T cell receptor beta chain was captured by sequencing in a study of blood T cell repertoires in COVID-19. Overall study: Acute-phase and convalescent COVID-19 samples originated in the United States, Italy and Spain.

Original processing notes: Reference gene primer amplification yielded estimated nucleated cell counts. Sequencing was performed with immunoSEQ multiplex PCR; in TCRdb, only in-frame clones are kept and a portion is missing. That table gives V, J and clone size, and the DNA gave D and trimming. The table lists approximately 140,000 clones, 65% to 90% of them singletons. This CDR3 is built from 13 residues. Germline V gene sequence: CDR1 SGDLS, CDR2 YYNGEE. V lost 2 bases to trimming and J lost 1 base, with 6 bases between them. The sequence derives from a man aged 65 to 79 with acute or convalescent COVID-19. V and J are TRBV9 and TRBJ1-2; TRBD1 is a possible D gene (5 bases). The sequenced sample was peripheral blood. The CDR3 DNA reads TGTGCCAGCAGCGTCGACAGTAACTATGGCTACACCTTC. This codes for CASSVDSNYGYTF.